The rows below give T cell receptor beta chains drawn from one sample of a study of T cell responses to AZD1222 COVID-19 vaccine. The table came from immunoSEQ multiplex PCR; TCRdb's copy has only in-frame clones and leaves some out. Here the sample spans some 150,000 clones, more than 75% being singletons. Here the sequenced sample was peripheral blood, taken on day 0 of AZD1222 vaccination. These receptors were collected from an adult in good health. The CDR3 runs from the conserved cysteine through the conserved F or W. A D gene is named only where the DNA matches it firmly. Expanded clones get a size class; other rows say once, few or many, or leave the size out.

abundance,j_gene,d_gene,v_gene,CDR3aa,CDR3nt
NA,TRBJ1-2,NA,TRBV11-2,CASSLVGTATNYGYTF,TGTGCCAGCAGCTTAGTTGGGACGGCCACTAACTATGGCTACACCTTC
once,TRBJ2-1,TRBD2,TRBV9,CASSVGLAGGINEQFF,TGTGCCAGCAGCGTAGGACTAGCGGGAGGCATCAATGAGCAGTTCTTC
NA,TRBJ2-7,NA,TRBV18,CASSSDFYEQYF,TGTGCCAGCTCATCGGACTTCTACGAGCAGTACTTC
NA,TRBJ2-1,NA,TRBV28,CASSLAVPRHEQFF,TGTGCCAGCAGTTTGGCGGTGCCACGACATGAGCAGTTCTTC
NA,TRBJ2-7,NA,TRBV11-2,CASSLGRPGIVYEQYF,TGTGCCAGCAGCTTAGGCCGACCAGGTATCGTCTACGAGCAGTACTTC
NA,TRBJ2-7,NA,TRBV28,CASILTGSSYEQYF,TGTGCCAGCATACTTACAGGGAGCTCCTACGAGCAGTACTTC
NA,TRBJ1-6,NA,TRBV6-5,CASRTGGGPLHF,TGTGCCAGCAGGACTGGAGGGGGACCCCTCCACTTT
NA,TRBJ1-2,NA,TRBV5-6,CASSLGTANYGYTF,TGTGCCAGCAGCTTGGGTACGGCCAACTATGGCTACACCTTC
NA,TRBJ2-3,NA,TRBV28,CASREMTRDTDTQYF,TGTGCCAGCAGGGAGATGACTAGAGACACAGATACGCAGTATTTT
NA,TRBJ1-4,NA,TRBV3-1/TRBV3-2,CASSQDVGAGDEKLFF,TGTGCCAGCAGCCAAGATGTAGGGGCAGGGGATGAAAAACTGTTTTTT
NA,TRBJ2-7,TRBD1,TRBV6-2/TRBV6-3,CASSLQGAVRYEQYF,TGTGCCAGCAGTCTACAGGGGGCGGTCCGATACGAGCAGTACTTC
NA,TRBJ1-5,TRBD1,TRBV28,CASSPTGAFFNQPQHF,TGTGCCAGCAGTCCGACAGGGGCCTTCTTTAATCAGCCCCAGCATTTT
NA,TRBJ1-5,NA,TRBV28,CASSYRGQSYQPQHF,TGTGCCAGCAGTTACCGGGGACAATCTTATCAGCCCCAGCATTTT
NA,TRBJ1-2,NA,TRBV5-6,CASSLTGISNYGYTF,TGTGCCAGCAGCTTAACCGGGATTTCTAACTATGGCTACACCTTC
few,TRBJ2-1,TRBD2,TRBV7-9,CASSLGGLAGVGEQFF,TGTGCCAGCAGCCTGGGGGGACTAGCGGGAGTCGGTGAGCAGTTCTTC
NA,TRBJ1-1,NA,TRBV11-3,CASSLEAGQWVNSEAFF,TGTGCCAGCAGCTTAGAAGCCGGACAATGGGTGAATTCTGAAGCTTTCTTT
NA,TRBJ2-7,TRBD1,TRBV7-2,CASSPRQGAYEQYF,TGTGCCAGCAGCCCCCGACAGGGGGCCTACGAGCAGTACTTC
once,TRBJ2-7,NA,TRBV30,CAWSPNSYEQYF,TGTGCCTGGAGCCCTAACTCCTACGAGCAGTACTTC
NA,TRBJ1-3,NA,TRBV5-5,CASSLGGSGNTIYF,TGTGCCAGCAGCTTGGGCGGGTCCGGAAACACCATATATTTT
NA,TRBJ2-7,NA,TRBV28,CASWESSSYEQYF,TGTGCCAGCTGGGAGTCGAGCTCCTACGAGCAGTACTTC
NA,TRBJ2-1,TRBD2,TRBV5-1,CASSPGLSSYNEQFF,TGCGCCAGCAGCCCGGGACTATCATCCTACAATGAGCAGTTCTTC
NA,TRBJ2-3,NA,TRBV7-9,CASSSFGGDTQYF,TGTGCCAGCAGCTCATTTGGGGGGGATACGCAGTATTTT
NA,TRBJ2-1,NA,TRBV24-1,CATSDSGRGPHNEQFF,TGTGCCACCAGTGATAGCGGCCGGGGACCCCACAATGAGCAGTTCTTC
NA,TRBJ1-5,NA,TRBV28,CASSLLGGNQPQHF,TGTGCCAGCAGTTTACTAGGTGGCAATCAGCCCCAGCATTTT
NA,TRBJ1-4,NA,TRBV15,CATSRDRIEKLFF,TGTGCCACCAGCAGAGACAGAATTGAAAAACTGTTTTTT
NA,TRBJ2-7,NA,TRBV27,CASSLLGAVSYEQYF,TGTGCCAGCAGTTTATTAGGGGCAGTGTCCTACGAGCAGTACTTC
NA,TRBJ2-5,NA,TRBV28,CASVRGRDETQYF,TGTGCCAGCGTCCGGGGAAGGGACGAGACCCAGTACTTC
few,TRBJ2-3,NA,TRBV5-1,CASSSSTDTQYF,TGCGCCAGCAGCTCTAGCACAGATACGCAGTATTTT
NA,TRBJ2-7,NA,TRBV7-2,CASSNQQGTGYEQYF,TGTGCCAGCAGCAACCAACAGGGTACTGGCTACGAGCAGTACTTC
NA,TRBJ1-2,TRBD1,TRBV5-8,CASSLGLPYRGRSSNYGYTF,TGTGCCAGCAGCTTGGGGCTGCCTTACAGGGGCCGCAGCTCTAACTATGGCTACACCTTC
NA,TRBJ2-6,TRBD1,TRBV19,CASTVPGTGDSGANVLTF,TGTGCCAGTACAGTCCCGGGGACAGGGGACTCTGGGGCCAACGTCCTGACTTTC